These 17 T cell receptor beta chains were all obtained from the same sample, sequenced in a study of cytomegalovirus exposure and HLA in healthy donors. Primers included in the PCR were 60 Vbeta and 13 Jbeta primers. TCRdb keeps only in-frame clones here, not all; method: immunoSEQ multiplex PCR. Among roughly 180,000 clones, more than 80% were seen once, and the ten largest hold 0.75% to 0.9%. Material: PBMCs. The receptor set was obtained from a woman between 18 and 29 years old in good health and CMV-seronegative.

V gene TRBV5-1 combines with J gene TRBJ2-7, with D tentatively TRBD2 (6 bases). Germline CDR1 is SGHRS and CDR2 is YFSETQ. The CDR3 extends over 16 amino acids. V lost 0 bases and J 3 bases, leaving 16 bases between the germline ends. For the CDR3, the DNA is TGCGCCAGCAGCTTGGCCAATGTAGGAGGGATCTACGAGCAGTACTTC. Translated, it gives CASSLANVGGIYEQYF.

V gene TRBV7-9 combines with J gene TRBJ2-7; D unclear. V lost 4 bases and J 3 bases, leaving 10 bases between the germline ends. This CDR3 spans 13 amino acids. Germline V lookup: CDR1 SEHNR, CDR2 FQNEAQ (reference sequence). The CDR3 coding sequence is TGTGCCAGCAGCTCTACTGAAATCTACGAGCAGTACTTC. This sequence encodes CASSSTEIYEQYF.

The V and J genes are TRBV2 and TRBJ2-1; maybe TRBD2 (5 bases). CDR1 and CDR2 from the germline V gene are SNHLY and FYNNEI. V was clipped by 8 bases and J by 4 bases, with 15 bases between them. CDR3 length: 14 amino acids. This CDR3 reads CASWTGNRYNEQFF. CDR3 DNA sequence: TGTGCCAGCTGGACCGGGAATCGGTACAATGAGCAGTTCTTC.

V gene TRBV10-3 combines with J gene TRBJ1-2, with D possibly TRBD1 on 6 matching bases. Per germline, CDR1 ENHRY and CDR2 SYGVKD. V gave up 4 bases and J gave up 9 bases, with 12 bases separating them. The CDR3 has 12 residues. The CDR3 coding sequence is TGTGCCATCAGTGTGACAGGAATAAGCTACACCTTC. As protein: CAISVTGISYTF.

The chain has TRBV6-5 and TRBJ2-3; TRBD2 might be the D (6 bases). CDR1 MNHEY and CDR2 SVGAGI come from the germline V gene. Trimming cost V 8 bases and J 3 bases, with 12 bases left between them. The CDR3 loop spans 13 amino acids. The DNA of the CDR3 is TGTGCCAGCCAACTAGCTTCGACAGATACGCAGTATTTT. This codes for CASQLASTDTQYF.

This clone was seen once. The chain links TRBV27 to TRBJ2-3; 12 positions agree with TRBD2. The CDR3 is made up of 16 amino acids. J lost 6 bases, V lost 5 bases, and 9 bases had no gene match. Germline V gives CDR1 MNHEY, CDR2 SMNVEV (reference sequence). CDR3 bases: TGTGCCAGCAGTCTGCTTCTAGCGGGAGGGTTGGATACGCAGTATTTT. Its translation: CASSLLLAGGLDTQYF.

V is TRBV15 and J is TRBJ2-4, with 10 positions matching TRBD2. This CDR3 is 15 amino acids long. Trimming at V came to 2 bases and at J to 9 bases, leaving 7 bases not matched to a gene. Germline V CDR1 and CDR2: LNHNV, YYDKDF (reference sequence). CDR3 amino acids: CATSRSLAGELIQYF. CDR3 bases: TGTGCCACCAGCAGATCCCTAGCGGGAGAACTCATTCAGTACTTC.

V gene TRBV18 combines with J gene TRBJ2-3; weak D call: TRBD2 (6 bases). CDR1 is KGHSH and CDR2 is LQKENI in the germline V gene. The CDR3 totals 15 residues. Trimming took off 10 bases at V and 4 bases at J, with 21 bases between the two ends. DNA of the CDR3: TGTGCCACCACCTCCCTGCGGGATAGCGCAGATACGCAGTATTTT. This gives the protein CATTSLRDSADTQYF.

In its sample, this clone was seen once. The V and J genes are TRBV7-9 and TRBJ2-1, with 10 bases aligning to TRBD2. The CDR3 runs to 18 residues. With V trimmed by 3 bases and J by 7 bases, 15 bases remained unmatched. Germline V gene lookup returns CDR1 SEHNR and CDR2 FQNEAQ (reference sequence). In DNA form, the CDR3 reads TGTGCCAGCAGCTTCGGGAAGTTCGGAGCGGGGGGGTCAAATGAGCAGTTCTTC. Amino acid sequence: CASSFGKFGAGGSNEQFF. The whole variable domain, remainder taken from reference TRBV7-9 and TRBJ2-1, is DTGVSQNPRHKITKRGQNVTFRCDPISEHNRLYWYRQTLGQGPEFLTYFQNEAQLEKSRLLSDRFSAERPKGSFSTLEIQRTEQGDSAMYLCASSFGKFGAGGSNEQFFGPGTRLTVL.

V usage is TRBV27 and J usage is TRBJ2-3; TRBD1 aligns across 7 bases. The CDR3 is 16 amino acids. The J segment lost 5 bases and the V segment lost 5 bases, leaving 13 bases of the junction unmatched. CDR1 MNHEY and CDR2 SMNVEV come from the germline V gene (reference sequence). The CDR3 region is CASSLLRHRGIDTQYF. CDR3 nucleotides: TGTGCCAGCAGTCTTCTCCGGCACAGGGGTATAGATACGCAGTATTTT.

A word on this clone: A read error may produce the germline difference seen at one junction end. This chain joins TRBV5-6 and TRBJ1-5; D is possibly TRBD1 (6 bases). The CDR3 totals 17 residues. Germline V gene sequence: CDR1 SGHDT, CDR2 YYEEEE. The CDR3, as DNA: TGTGCCAGCAGCTTGGCCGGGGGGGGCTTGGGCAATCGGCCCCAGCATTTT. Amino acids: CASSLAGGGLGNRPQHF. The variable domain in full, completed from reference TRBV5-6 and TRBJ1-5, reads DAGVTQSPTHLIKTRGQQVTLRCSPKSGHDTVSWYQQALGQGPQFIFQYYEEEERQRGNFPDRFSGHQFPNYSSELNVNALLLGDSALYLCASSLAGGGLGNRPQHFGDGTRLSIL.

This clone was observed a handful of times. The CDR3 reads CASAKNAGNTGELFF. In DNA, the CDR3 is TGTGCCAGCGCCAAAAACGCGGGAAACACCGGGGAGCTGTTTTTT. The rearrangement uses TRBV11-3 and TRBJ2-2; possible D gene TRBD2, 6 bases. Germline values: CDR1 SGHNT, CDR2 YENEEA. The CDR3 length is 15 residues. Trimming stripped 8 bases from V and 2 bases from J, with 15 bases between.

This clone was detected only a few times. V usage is TRBV7-9 and J usage is TRBJ1-1; TRBD1 is a possible D gene (5 bases). V lost 6 bases to trimming and J lost 0 bases, with 14 bases between them. CDR1 and CDR2 (germline): SEHNR, FQNEAQ (reference sequence). The CDR3 is made up of 15 amino acids. CDR3 DNA: TGTGCCAGCAGGGGAGGAGGGGAAATGAACACTGAAGCTTTCTTT. It is translated as CASRGGGEMNTEAFF.

The chain carries TRBV11-1 and TRBJ2-7; the D gene is possibly TRBD1 (8 bases). This CDR3 contains 14 residues. Trimming took off 5 bases at V and 3 bases at J, with 14 bases between the two ends. Germline V CDR1 and CDR2: SGHAT, FQDESV (reference sequence). CDR3 amino acids: CASSLDRDYYEQYF. CDR3 DNA sequence: TGTGCCAGCAGCCTGGACAGGGACTACTACGAGCAGTACTTC.

The chain is built from TRBV5-6 and TRBJ2-7; 9 bases are a match to TRBD1. This CDR3 is 16 amino acids long. Germline trimming cut 4 bases from V and 7 bases from J; bases unmatched to any gene: 15. Per the germline V gene, CDR1 is SGHDT and CDR2 is YYEEEE. The CDR3 reads CASSPGTGLSVSEQYF. The CDR3 DNA sequence: TGTGCCAGCAGCCCCGGGACAGGGTTGTCGGTCTCTGAGCAGTACTTC.

CDR3 bases: TGTGCCAGCAGCATACAGGGGCCCTATGGCTACACCTTC. It encodes CASSIQGPYGYTF. The genes are TRBV6-5 and TRBJ1-2, with 7 bases lining up with TRBD1. CDR1 and CDR2 from the germline V gene are MNHEY and SVGAGI. CDR3 length: 13 residues. V was pared by 6 bases and J by 4 bases, with 5 bases of the junction left unmatched.

On this clone: Other nucleotide sequences from this sample produce the same CDR3. The chain employs TRBV7-3 and TRBJ2-2; D is possibly TRBD2 (5 bases). Deletions cut 2 bases from V and 0 bases from J, with 10 bases between. This CDR3 spans 16 amino acids. From germline, CDR1 is SGHTA and CDR2 FQGTGA. CDR3 DNA: TGTGCCAGCAGCTTATCGAGCGGAACGAACACCGGGGAGCTGTTTTTT. This encodes CASSLSSGTNTGELFF.